The table lists the clone carrying this T cell receptor beta chain with a few counts. This sample stems from a study of immune reconstitution after stem cell transplant in scleroderma. TCRdb called the RT-PCR reads again in MiXCR, with one record for every CDR3 protein. The sample carries about 5,600 distinct CDR3 sequences, 6.5% to 10% recorded once. Germline values: CDR1 SGHTA, CDR2 FQGNSA. The germline V and J ends were trimmed by 5 bases and 7 bases, with 12 bases remaining between them. This CDR3 is built from 13 residues. The gene calls are TRBV7-2 and TRBJ2-1; TRBD1 might be the D (6 bases). The sample was acquired before or after autologous hematopoietic stem cell transplantation (not recorded which). This receptor was obtained from a male donor with systemic sclerosis. CDR3 nucleotides: TGTGCCAGCAGCCAACAACAGGGTAATGAGCAGTTCTTC. Its translation is CASSQQQGNEQFF.